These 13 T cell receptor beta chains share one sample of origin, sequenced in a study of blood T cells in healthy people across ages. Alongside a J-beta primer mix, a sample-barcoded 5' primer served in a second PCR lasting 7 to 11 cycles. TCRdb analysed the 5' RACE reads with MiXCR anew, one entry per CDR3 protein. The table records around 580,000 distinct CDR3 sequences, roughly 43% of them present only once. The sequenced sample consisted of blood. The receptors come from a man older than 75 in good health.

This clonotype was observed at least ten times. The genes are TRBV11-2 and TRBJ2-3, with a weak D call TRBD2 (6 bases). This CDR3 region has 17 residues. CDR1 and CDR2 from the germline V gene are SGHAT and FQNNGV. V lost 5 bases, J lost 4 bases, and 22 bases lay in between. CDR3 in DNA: TGTGCCAGCAGCCACCCCGGGGGTAGCACAGCATCAGATACGCAGTATTTT. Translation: CASSHPGGSTASDTQYF.

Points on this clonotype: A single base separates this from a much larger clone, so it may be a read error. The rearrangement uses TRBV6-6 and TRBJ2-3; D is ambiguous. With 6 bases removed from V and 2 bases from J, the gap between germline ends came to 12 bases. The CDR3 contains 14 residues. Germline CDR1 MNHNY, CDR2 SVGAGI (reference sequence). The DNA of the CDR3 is TGTGCCAGCAGGGGCCGGCTTCACACAGATACGCAGTATTTT. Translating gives CASRGRLHTDTQYF.

CDR3 sequence (DNA): TGTGCCAGCAGCCCAAACCCTACCAGAACCCGAAGCTCCTACAATGAGCAGTTCTTC. Amino acids: CASSPNPTRTRSSYNEQFF. The chain has TRBV7-3 and TRBJ2-1, with D hard to call. Germline V gene sequence: CDR1 SGHTA, CDR2 FQGTGA. Trimming removed 5 bases at V and 0 bases at J, with 23 bases between. The CDR3 is 19 amino acids.

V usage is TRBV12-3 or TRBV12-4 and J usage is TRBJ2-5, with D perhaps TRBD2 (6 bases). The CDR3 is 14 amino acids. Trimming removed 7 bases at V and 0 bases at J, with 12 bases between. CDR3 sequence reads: CASNPGLYQETQYF. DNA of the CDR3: TGTGCCAGCAACCCGGGACTCTACCAAGAGACCCAGTACTTC.

The CDR3 nucleotides are TGTGCCAGCAGCCCCCAGACTAGCGGGAGAGGGGGTGGAGCCTACAATGAGCAGTTCTTC. Protein product: CASSPQTSGRGGGAYNEQFF. The chain employs TRBV7-9 and TRBJ2-1, with 12 bases fitting TRBD2. This CDR3 has 20 amino acids. Germline V gene sequence: CDR1 SEHNR, CDR2 FQNEAQ (reference sequence). V shed 5 bases and J 2 bases; nucleotides not matched to a gene: 16.

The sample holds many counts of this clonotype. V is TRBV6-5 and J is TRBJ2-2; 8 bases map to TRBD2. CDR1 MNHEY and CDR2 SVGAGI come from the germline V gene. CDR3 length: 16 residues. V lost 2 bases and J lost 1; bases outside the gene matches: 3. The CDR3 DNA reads TGTGCCAGCAGTTACGGCACTAGCGGGAACACCGGGGAGCTGTTTTTT. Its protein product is CASSYGTSGNTGELFF.

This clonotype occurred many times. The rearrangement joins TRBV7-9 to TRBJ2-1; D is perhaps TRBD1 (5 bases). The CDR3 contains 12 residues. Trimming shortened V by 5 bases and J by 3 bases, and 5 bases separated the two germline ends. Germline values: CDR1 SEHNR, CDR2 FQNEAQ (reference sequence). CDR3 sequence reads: CASSDSYNEQFF. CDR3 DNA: TGTGCCAGCAGCGACAGCTACAATGAGCAGTTCTTC.

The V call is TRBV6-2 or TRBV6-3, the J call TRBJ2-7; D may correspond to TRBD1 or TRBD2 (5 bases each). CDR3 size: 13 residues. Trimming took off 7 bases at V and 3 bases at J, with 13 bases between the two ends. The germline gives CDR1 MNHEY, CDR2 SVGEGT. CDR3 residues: CASTGTTDYEQYF. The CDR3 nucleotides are TGTGCCAGCACCGGGACGACCGACTACGAGCAGTACTTC.

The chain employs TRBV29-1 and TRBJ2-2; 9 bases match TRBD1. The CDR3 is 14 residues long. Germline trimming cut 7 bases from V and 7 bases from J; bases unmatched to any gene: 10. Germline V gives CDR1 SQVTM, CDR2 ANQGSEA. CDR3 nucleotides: TGCAGCGCCCAAGGGACAGGGATCGGCGGGGAGCTGTTTTTT. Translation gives CSAQGTGIGGELFF.

CDR3 in amino acids: CASSFQLGDEQYF. The CDR3 DNA follows: TGTGCCAGCAGTTTCCAGTTGGGGGACGAGCAGTACTTC. The chain uses TRBV6-6 and TRBJ2-7; TRBD1 or TRBD2 may be the D gene (5 bases each). Trimming removed 4 bases at V and 5 bases at J, with 12 bases between. The V gene's germline CDR1 is MNHNY and CDR2 SVGAGI (reference sequence). This CDR3 has 13 amino acids.

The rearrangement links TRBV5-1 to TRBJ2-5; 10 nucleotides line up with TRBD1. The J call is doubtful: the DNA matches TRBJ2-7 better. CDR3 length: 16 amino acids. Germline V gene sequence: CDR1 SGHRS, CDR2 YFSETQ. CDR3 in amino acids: CASSPNPGQGSDEQYF. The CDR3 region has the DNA TGCGCCAGCAGCCCTAACCCGGGACAGGGGAGCGACGAGCAGTACTTC.

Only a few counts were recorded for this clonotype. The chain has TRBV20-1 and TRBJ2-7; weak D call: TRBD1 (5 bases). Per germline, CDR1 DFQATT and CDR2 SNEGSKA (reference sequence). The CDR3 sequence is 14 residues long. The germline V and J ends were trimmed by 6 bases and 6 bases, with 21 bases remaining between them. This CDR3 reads CSAPHGAGLLEQYF. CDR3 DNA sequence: TGCAGTGCCCCTCATGGGGCAGGGCTTCTCGAGCAGTACTTC.

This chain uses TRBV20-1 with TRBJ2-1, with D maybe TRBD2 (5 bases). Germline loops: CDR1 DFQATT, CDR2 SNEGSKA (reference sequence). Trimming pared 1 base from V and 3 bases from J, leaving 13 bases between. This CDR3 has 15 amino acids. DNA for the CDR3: TGCAGTGCTAGAGGTGGGAGAAGAGTCTACAATGAGCAGTTCTTC. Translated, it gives CSARGGRRVYNEQFF.